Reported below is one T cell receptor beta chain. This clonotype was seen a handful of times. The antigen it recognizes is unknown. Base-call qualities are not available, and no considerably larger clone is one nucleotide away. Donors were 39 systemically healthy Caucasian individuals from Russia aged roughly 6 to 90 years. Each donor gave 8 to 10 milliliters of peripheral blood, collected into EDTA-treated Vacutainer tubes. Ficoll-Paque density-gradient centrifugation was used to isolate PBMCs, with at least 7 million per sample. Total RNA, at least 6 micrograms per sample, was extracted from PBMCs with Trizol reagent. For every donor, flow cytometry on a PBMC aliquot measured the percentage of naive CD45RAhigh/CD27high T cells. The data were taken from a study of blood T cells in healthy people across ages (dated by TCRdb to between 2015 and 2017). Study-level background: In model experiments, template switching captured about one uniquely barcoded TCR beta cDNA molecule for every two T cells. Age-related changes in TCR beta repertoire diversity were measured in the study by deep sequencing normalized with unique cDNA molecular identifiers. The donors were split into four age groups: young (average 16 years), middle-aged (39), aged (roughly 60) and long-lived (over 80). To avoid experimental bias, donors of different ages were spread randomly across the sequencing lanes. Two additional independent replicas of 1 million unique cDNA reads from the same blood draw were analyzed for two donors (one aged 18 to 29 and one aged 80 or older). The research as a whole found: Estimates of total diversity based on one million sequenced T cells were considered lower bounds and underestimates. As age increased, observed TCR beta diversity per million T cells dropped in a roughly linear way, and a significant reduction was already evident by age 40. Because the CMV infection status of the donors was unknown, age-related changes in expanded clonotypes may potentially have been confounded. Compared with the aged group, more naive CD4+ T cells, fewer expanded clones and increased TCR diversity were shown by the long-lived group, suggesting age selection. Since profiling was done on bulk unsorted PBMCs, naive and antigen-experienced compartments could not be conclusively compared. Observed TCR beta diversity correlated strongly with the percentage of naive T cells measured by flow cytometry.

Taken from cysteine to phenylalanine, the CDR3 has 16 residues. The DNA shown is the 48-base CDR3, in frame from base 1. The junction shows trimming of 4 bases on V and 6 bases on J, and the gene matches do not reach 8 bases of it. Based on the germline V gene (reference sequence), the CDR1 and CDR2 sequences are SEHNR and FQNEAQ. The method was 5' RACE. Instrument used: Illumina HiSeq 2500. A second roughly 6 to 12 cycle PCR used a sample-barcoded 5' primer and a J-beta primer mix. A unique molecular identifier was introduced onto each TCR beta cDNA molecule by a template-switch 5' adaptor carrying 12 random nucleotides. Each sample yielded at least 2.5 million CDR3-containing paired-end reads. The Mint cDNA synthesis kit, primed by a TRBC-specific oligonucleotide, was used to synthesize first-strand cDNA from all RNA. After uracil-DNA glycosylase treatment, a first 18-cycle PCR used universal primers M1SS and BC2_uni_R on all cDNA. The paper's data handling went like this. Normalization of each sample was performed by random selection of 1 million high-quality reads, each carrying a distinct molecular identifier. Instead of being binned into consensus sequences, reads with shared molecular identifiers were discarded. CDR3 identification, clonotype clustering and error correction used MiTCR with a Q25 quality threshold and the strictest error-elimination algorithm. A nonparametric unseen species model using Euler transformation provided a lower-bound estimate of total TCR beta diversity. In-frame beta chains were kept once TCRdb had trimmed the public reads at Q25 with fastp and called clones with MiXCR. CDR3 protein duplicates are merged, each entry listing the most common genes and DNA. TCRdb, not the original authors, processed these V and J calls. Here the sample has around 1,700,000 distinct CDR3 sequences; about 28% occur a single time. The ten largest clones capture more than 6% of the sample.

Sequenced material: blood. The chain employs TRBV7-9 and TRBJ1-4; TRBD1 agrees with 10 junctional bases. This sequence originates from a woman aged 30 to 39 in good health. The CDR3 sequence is CASSSIPGQGHEKLFF. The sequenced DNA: TGTGCCAGCAGCTCGATTCCGGGACAGGGGCATGAAAAACTGTTTTTT.